The rows below give T cell receptor beta chains drawn from one sample of a study of T cell responses to AZD1222 COVID-19 vaccine. The method was immunoSEQ multiplex PCR; TCRdb's version includes in-frame clones alone and lacks a portion of them. The profile shows 120,000 to 150,000 clones, more than 90% of them singletons. The input for sequencing was peripheral blood, taken on day 0 of AZD1222 vaccination. Receptors originate from an adult in good health. Each CDR3 is given with its conserved first and last residue. A D gene is named only where the DNA matches it firmly. Size values are once, few and many counts, or a class for expanded clones, and some rows have none.

V: TRBV4-1; D: TRBD1; J: TRBJ2-3; size: -; CDR3: CASSQVTGQITDTQYF; DNA: TGCGCCAGCAGCCAAGTGACAGGGCAAATCACAGATACGCAGTATTTT
V: TRBV3-1/TRBV3-2; D: TRBD1; J: TRBJ2-5; size: -; CDR3: CASSPIRGGVGETQYF; DNA: TGTGCCAGCAGCCCGATAAGAGGGGGCGTGGGGGAGACCCAGTACTTC
V: TRBV19; D: -; J: TRBJ2-5; size: -; CDR3: CASTFASSGVQETQYF; DNA: TGTGCCAGTACGTTCGCGTCGAGCGGAGTTCAAGAGACCCAGTACTTC
V: TRBV7-2; D: -; J: TRBJ2-7; size: -; CDR3: CASSLVSAVGYEQYF; DNA: TGTGCCAGCAGCTTAGTTTCGGCAGTAGGGTACGAGCAGTACTTC
V: TRBV6-1; D: -; J: TRBJ2-1; size: -; CDR3: CASSEASGGYNEQFF; DNA: TGTGCCAGCAGTGAAGCGTCCGGGGGCTACAATGAGCAGTTCTTC
V: TRBV12-3/TRBV12-4; D: -; J: TRBJ2-1; size: -; CDR3: CASSLPGSNEQFF; DNA: TGTGCCAGCAGTTTACCAGGGTCGAATGAGCAGTTCTTC
V: TRBV3-1/TRBV3-2; D: -; J: TRBJ2-5; size: -; CDR3: CASSQDHGGQETQYF; DNA: TGTGCCAGCAGCCAAGATCACGGAGGGCAAGAGACCCAGTACTTC
V: TRBV7-9; D: -; J: TRBJ1-1; size: -; CDR3: CASSFGGSSTEAFF; DNA: TGTGCCAGCAGCTTTGGGGGCAGTAGCACTGAAGCTTTCTTT
V: TRBV28; D: -; J: TRBJ2-7; size: -; CDR3: CASRTGPRYEQYF; DNA: TGTGCCAGCAGGACCGGGCCCCGTTACGAGCAGTACTTC
V: TRBV4-2; D: -; J: TRBJ2-7; size: -; CDR3: CASSPDTYEQYF; DNA: TGTGCCAGCAGCCCCGACACATACGAGCAGTACTTC
V: TRBV27; D: -; J: TRBJ2-7; size: -; CDR3: CASRPSTGSSYEQYF; DNA: TGTGCCAGCAGACCTAGTACCGGGAGCTCCTACGAGCAGTACTTC
V: TRBV28; D: -; J: TRBJ1-2; size: -; CDR3: CASSFGRDIGYTF; DNA: TGTGCCAGCAGTTTCGGCAGGGACATTGGCTACACCTTC
V: TRBV27; D: -; J: TRBJ2-2; size: -; CDR3: CASSFAGEGGELFF; DNA: TGTGCCAGCAGTTTTGCCGGAGAAGGCGGGGAGCTGTTTTTT
V: TRBV5-1; D: TRBD2; J: TRBJ2-3; size: -; CDR3: CASSLGTSGIPSDTQYF; DNA: TGCGCCAGCAGCTTGGGGACTAGCGGGATTCCGTCAGATACGCAGTATTTT
V: TRBV6-1; D: TRBD1; J: TRBJ2-7; size: -; CDR3: CASSEAGTEYYEQYF; DNA: TGTGCCAGCAGTGAAGCCGGGACAGAATACTACGAGCAGTACTTC
V: TRBV6-1; D: -; J: TRBJ1-2; size: -; CDR3: CASSDRSYGYTF; DNA: TGTGCCAGCAGTGACAGATCCTATGGCTACACCTTC
V: TRBV20-1; D: -; J: TRBJ2-7; size: -; CDR3: CSASQGIGPYEQYF; DNA: TGCAGTGCTAGTCAGGGAATAGGACCCTACGAGCAGTACTTC
V: TRBV4-2; D: TRBD2; J: TRBJ2-1; size: -; CDR3: CASSQDGVGGLANYNEQFF; DNA: TGTGCCAGCAGCCAAGATGGGGTAGGCGGACTAGCGAATTACAATGAGCAGTTCTTC
V: TRBV5-1; D: -; J: TRBJ1-4; size: -; CDR3: CASSFDASKGRSNEKLFF; DNA: TGCGCCAGCAGCTTTGATGCATCCAAGGGGAGGTCTAATGAAAAACTGTTTTTT
V: TRBV28; D: TRBD2; J: TRBJ2-1; size: -; CDR3: CASSPLAGPKYNEQFF; DNA: TGTGCCAGCAGTCCATTAGCGGGACCGAAATACAATGAGCAGTTCTTC
V: TRBV9; D: TRBD1; J: TRBJ2-2; size: -; CDR3: CASSPRQGRTGELFF; DNA: TGTGCCAGCAGCCCCCGACAGGGACGCACCGGGGAGCTGTTTTTT
V: TRBV7-8; D: -; J: TRBJ1-1; size: -; CDR3: CASSLADGGTEAFF; DNA: TGTGCCAGCAGCTTAGCAGATGGGGGCACTGAAGCTTTCTTT
V: TRBV7-2; D: -; J: TRBJ2-7; size: -; CDR3: CASSLYRLPYEQYF; DNA: TGTGCCAGCAGCTTATACCGACTGCCCTACGAGCAGTACTTC
V: TRBV11-2; D: -; J: TRBJ2-1; size: -; CDR3: CASSPTNNEQFF; DNA: TGTGCCAGCAGCCCCACGAATAATGAGCAGTTCTTC
V: TRBV7-8; D: -; J: TRBJ1-1; size: -; CDR3: CASSTLLGNTEAFF; DNA: TGTGCCAGCAGCACACTCCTAGGGAACACTGAAGCTTTCTTT
V: TRBV7-6; D: TRBD1; J: TRBJ1-1; size: few; CDR3: CASSPGGAGNTEAFF; DNA: TGTGCCAGCAGCCCAGGGGGGGCGGGGAACACTGAAGCTTTCTTT
V: TRBV28; D: -; J: TRBJ2-7; size: -; CDR3: CASSRGGRGIYEQYF; DNA: TGTGCCAGCAGTCGCGGGGGCAGGGGGATATACGAGCAGTACTTC
V: TRBV7-9; D: TRBD2; J: TRBJ2-2; size: -; CDR3: CASSVLAGVNTGELFF; DNA: TGTGCCAGCAGCGTACTAGCGGGAGTTAACACCGGGGAGCTGTTTTTT
V: TRBV3-1/TRBV3-2; D: -; J: TRBJ2-5; size: -; CDR3: CASSQIETQYF; DNA: TGTGCCAGCAGCCAGATAGAGACCCAGTACTTC
V: TRBV4-1; D: -; J: TRBJ2-2; size: -; CDR3: CASSQGEGRNTGELFF; DNA: TGCGCCAGCAGCCAAGGGGAAGGCCGGAACACCGGGGAGCTGTTTTTT
V: TRBV7-2; D: TRBD2; J: TRBJ2-3; size: -; CDR3: CASSLDGTSGADTQYF; DNA: TGTGCCAGCAGCTTAGATGGGACTAGCGGAGCAGATACGCAGTATTTT
V: TRBV19; D: TRBD2; J: TRBJ2-2; size: -; CDR3: CASREGLAGVSNTGELFF; DNA: TGTGCCAGTAGGGAGGGACTAGCGGGAGTTTCGAACACCGGGGAGCTGTTTTTT
V: TRBV6-6; D: TRBD1; J: TRBJ1-2; size: -; CDR3: CASSKSGTAPGYTF; DNA: TGTGCCAGCAGTAAATCCGGGACAGCCCCTGGCTACACCTTC
V: TRBV10-3; D: -; J: TRBJ1-6; size: -; CDR3: CAISEPGVRGDDSPLHF; DNA: TGTGCCATCAGTGAGCCAGGGGTCCGGGGAGACGATTCACCCCTCCACTTT
V: TRBV7-8; D: TRBD1; J: TRBJ1-2; size: -; CDR3: CASSLTGGNGYTF; DNA: TGTGCCAGCAGCCTGACAGGGGGGAATGGCTACACCTTC
V: TRBV6-8; D: -; J: TRBJ2-5; size: -; CDR3: CASSYLCRGVLLKTQYF; DNA: TGTGCCAGCAGTTATTTGTGCCGGGGAGTCCTTTTGAAGACCCAGTACTTC
V: TRBV5-1; D: -; J: TRBJ1-6; size: few; CDR3: CASSLSLQYGGISPLHF; DNA: TGCGCCAGCAGCTTGTCTCTTCAGTACGGGGGCATCTCACCCCTCCACTTT
V: TRBV6-7; D: -; J: TRBJ1-5; size: -; CDR3: CASSYSTAGVNQPQHF; DNA: TGTGCCAGCAGTTACTCGACAGCGGGGGTCAATCAGCCCCAGCATTTT
V: TRBV18; D: TRBD2; J: TRBJ2-3; size: once; CDR3: CASSREREGTDTQYF; DNA: TGTGCCAGCTCACGGGAGCGGGAGGGCACAGATACGCAGTATTTT
V: TRBV18; D: -; J: TRBJ1-4; size: -; CDR3: CASSQYQGETNEKLFF; DNA: TGTGCCAGCTCGCAATATCAGGGCGAAACTAATGAAAAACTGTTTTTT
V: TRBV7-2; D: TRBD1; J: TRBJ2-3; size: once; CDR3: CASSPGQGGFTTDTQYF; DNA: TGTGCCAGCAGCCCGGGACAGGGGGGCTTTACCACAGATACGCAGTATTTT
V: TRBV4-1; D: TRBD1; J: TRBJ1-1; size: -; CDR3: CASSQDPQGATEAFF; DNA: TGCGCCAGCAGCCAAGATCCCCAGGGGGCCACTGAAGCTTTCTTT
V: TRBV10-3; D: -; J: TRBJ1-2; size: -; CDR3: CAISLRDDYGYTF; DNA: TGTGCCATCAGCCTCCGGGACGACTATGGCTACACCTTC
V: TRBV9; D: TRBD1; J: TRBJ1-4; size: -; CDR3: CASSPRSGTGGTNEKLFF; DNA: TGTGCCAGCAGCCCGAGATCCGGGACAGGGGGAACTAATGAAAAACTGTTTTTT
V: TRBV18; D: -; J: TRBJ1-2; size: once; CDR3: CASSPLPGGDYGYTF; DNA: TGTGCCAGCTCACCACTCCCGGGGGGCGACTATGGCTACACCTTC
V: TRBV5-1; D: -; J: TRBJ1-1; size: -; CDR3: CASSLLGQKGDTEAFF; DNA: TGCGCCAGCAGCTTGTTGGGCCAAAAAGGGGACACTGAAGCTTTCTTT
V: TRBV4-3; D: -; J: TRBJ1-1; size: -; CDR3: CASSQEDVDTEAFF; DNA: TGCGCCAGCAGCCAAGAGGATGTTGACACTGAAGCTTTCTTT
V: TRBV19; D: -; J: TRBJ1-3; size: once; CDR3: CASSIDLGPGNTIYF; DNA: TGTGCCAGTAGTATAGATCTCGGGCCTGGAAACACCATATATTTT
V: TRBV5-1; D: -; J: TRBJ2-2; size: -; CDR3: CASRNGVTGELFF; DNA: TGCGCCAGCAGAAACGGGGTCACCGGGGAGCTGTTTTTT
V: TRBV3-1/TRBV3-2; D: -; J: TRBJ2-1; size: -; CDR3: CASSQDPGHWEQFF; DNA: TGTGCCAGCAGCCAAGATCCGGGACACTGGGAGCAGTTCTTC
V: TRBV4-1; D: -; J: TRBJ1-5; size: -; CDR3: CASSQAGAGSAPQHF; DNA: TGCGCCAGCAGCCAAGCCGGGGCAGGCTCAGCGCCCCAGCATTTT
V: TRBV7-2; D: TRBD1; J: TRBJ1-2; size: -; CDR3: CASSVYRGSGYTF; DNA: TGTGCCAGCAGCGTCTACAGGGGGTCTGGCTACACCTTC
V: TRBV19; D: -; J: TRBJ2-1; size: -; CDR3: CASSTPALGESFF; DNA: TGTGCCAGTAGTACACCTGCACTGGGCGAATCGTTCTTC